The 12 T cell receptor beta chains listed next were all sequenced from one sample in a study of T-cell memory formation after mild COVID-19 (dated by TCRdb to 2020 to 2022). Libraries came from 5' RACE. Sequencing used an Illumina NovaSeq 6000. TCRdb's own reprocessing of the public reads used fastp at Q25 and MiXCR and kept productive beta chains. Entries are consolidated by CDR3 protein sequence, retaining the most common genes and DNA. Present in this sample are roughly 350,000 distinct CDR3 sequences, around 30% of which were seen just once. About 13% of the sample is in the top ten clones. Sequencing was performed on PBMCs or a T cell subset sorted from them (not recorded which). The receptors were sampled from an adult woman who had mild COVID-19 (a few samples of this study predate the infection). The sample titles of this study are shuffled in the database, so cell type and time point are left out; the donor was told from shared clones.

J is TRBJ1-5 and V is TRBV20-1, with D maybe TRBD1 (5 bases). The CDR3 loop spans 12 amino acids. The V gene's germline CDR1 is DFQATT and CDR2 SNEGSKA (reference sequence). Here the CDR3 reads CSTRQYNQPQHF. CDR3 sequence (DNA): TGCAGCACGAGACAGTACAATCAGCCCCAGCATTTT.

CDR3 nucleotide sequence: TGTGCCAGCAGCGGCCGTAGTGGTTTGGGGTCACCCCTCCACTTT. It yields the protein CASSGRSGLGSPLHF. The chain combines TRBV27 with TRBJ1-6; no firm D call. V shed 6 bases and J shed 10 bases, with 19 bases lying between them. The CDR3 length is 15 residues. CDR1 and CDR2 from the germline V gene are MNHEY and SMNVEV (reference sequence).

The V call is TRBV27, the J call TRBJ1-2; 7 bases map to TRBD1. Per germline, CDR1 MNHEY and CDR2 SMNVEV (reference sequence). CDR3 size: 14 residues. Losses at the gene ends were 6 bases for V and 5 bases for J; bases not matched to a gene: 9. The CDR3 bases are TGTGCCAGCAGCCGACAGGGTTCGCGGTATGGCTACACCTTC. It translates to CASSRQGSRYGYTF.

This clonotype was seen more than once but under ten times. The CDR3, as DNA: TGTGCCAGCAGCCTCCTCTGGGGGGGCAATGAGCAGTTCTTC. Translating gives CASSLLWGGNEQFF. The chain couples TRBV7-6 to TRBJ2-1; TRBD2 agrees at 7 bases. Germline CDR1 reads SGHVS; CDR2 reads FNYEAQ. The CDR3 extends over 14 amino acids. V shed 5 bases and J 6 bases; nucleotides not matched to a gene: 7.

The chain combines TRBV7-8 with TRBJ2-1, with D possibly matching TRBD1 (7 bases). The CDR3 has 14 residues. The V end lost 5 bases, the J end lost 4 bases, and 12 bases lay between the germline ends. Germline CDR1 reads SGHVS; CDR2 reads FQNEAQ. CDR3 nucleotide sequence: TGTGCCAGCAGCATACAGGGGACTTACAATGAGCAGTTCTTC. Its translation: CASSIQGTYNEQFF.

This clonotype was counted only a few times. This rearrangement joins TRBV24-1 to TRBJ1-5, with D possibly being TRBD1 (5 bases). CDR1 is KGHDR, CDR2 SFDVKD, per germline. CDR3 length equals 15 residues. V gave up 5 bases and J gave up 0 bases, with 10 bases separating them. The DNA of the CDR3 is TGTGCCACCAGTGCAGGGACGATTAGCAATCAGCCCCAGCATTTT. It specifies CATSAGTISNQPQHF.

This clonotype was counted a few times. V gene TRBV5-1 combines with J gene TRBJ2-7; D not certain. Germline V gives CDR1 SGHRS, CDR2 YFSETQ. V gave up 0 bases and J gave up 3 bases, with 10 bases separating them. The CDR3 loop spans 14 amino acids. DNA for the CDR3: TGCGCCAGCAGCTTGGCTCGGAACAGCTACGAGCAGTACTTC. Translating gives CASSLARNSYEQYF. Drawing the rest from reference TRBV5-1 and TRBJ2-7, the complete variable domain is KAGVTQTPRYLIKTRGQQVTLSCSPISGHRSVSWYQQTPGQGLQFLFEYFSETQRNKGNFPGRFSGRQFSNSRSEMNVSTLELGDSALYLCASSLARNSYEQYFGPGTRLTVT.

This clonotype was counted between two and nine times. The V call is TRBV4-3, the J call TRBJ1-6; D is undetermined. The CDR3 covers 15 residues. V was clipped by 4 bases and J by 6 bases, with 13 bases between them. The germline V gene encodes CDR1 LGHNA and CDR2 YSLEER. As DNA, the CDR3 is TGCGCCAGCAGCCCACAGTACGGTAGTAATTCACCCCTCCACTTT. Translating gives CASSPQYGSNSPLHF.

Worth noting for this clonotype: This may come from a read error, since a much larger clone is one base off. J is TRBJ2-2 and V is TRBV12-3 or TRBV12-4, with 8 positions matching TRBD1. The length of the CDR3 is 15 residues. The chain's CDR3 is CDSSRTGWNTGELFF. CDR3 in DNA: TGTGACAGCAGCCGGACAGGGTGGAACACCGGGGAGCTGTTTTTT.

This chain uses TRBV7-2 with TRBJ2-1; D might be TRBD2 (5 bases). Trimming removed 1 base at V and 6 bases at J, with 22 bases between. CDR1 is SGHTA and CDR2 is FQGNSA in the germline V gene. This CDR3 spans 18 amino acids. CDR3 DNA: TGTGCCAGCAGCTTAGTTATTCGGGCCGGGAAGCCCCTCAATGAGCAGTTCTTC. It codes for CASSLVIRAGKPLNEQFF. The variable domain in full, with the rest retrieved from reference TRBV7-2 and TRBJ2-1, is GAGVSQSPSNKVTEKGKDVELRCDPISGHTALYWYRQSLGQGLEFLIYFQGNSAPDKSGLPSDRFSAERTGGSVSTLTIQRTQQEDSAVYLCASSLVIRAGKPLNEQFFGPGTRLTVL.

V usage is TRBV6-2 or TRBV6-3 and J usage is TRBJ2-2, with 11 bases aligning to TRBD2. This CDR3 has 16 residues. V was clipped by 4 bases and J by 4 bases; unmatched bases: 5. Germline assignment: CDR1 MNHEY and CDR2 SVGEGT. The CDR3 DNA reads TGTGCCAGCAGTTCACTAGCGGGAGTCTTCACCGGGGAGCTGTTTTTT. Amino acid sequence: CASSSLAGVFTGELFF.

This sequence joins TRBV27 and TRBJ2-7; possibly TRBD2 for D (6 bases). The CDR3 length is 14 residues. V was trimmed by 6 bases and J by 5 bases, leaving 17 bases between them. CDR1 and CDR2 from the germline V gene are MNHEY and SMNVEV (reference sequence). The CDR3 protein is CASSSVRELHEQYF. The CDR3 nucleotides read TGTGCCAGCAGCTCCGTCCGGGAGCTCCACGAGCAGTACTTC.